Each of the 26 T cell receptor beta chains below was sequenced from the same sample in a study of blood T cells in healthy people across ages (dated by TCRdb to 2014 to 2015). Libraries were constructed by 5' RACE. Sequencer: Illumina HiSeq 2500. A second PCR of about 6 to 12 cycles was run with a J-beta primer mix and a sample-barcoded 5' primer. Starting from the raw public reads, TCRdb applied fastp trimming at Q25, assembled clones with MiXCR and retained in-frame beta chains. Each entry merges the rows of one CDR3 protein and shows their most common DNA and genes. Within this sample are about 940,000 distinct CDR3 sequences, with around 48% of them counted one time only. The ten largest clones capture roughly 13% of the sample. Sequenced material: blood. The receptors here all came from a man younger than 40 in good health.

As to this clonotype: Relative to the germline gene, one junction end is altered; a read error may explain this. The chain carries TRBV4-1 and TRBJ2-2; D unresolved. CDR3 length: 12 residues. Germline CDR1 MGHRA, CDR2 YSYEKL. Here the CDR3 reads CASSQVAGELFF. The CDR3 DNA sequence: TGTGCCAGCAGCCAAGTCGCCGGGGAGCTGTTTTTT.

The chain has TRBV28 and TRBJ2-5; tentatively, D is TRBD2 (6 bases). Trimming removed 5 bases from V and 11 bases from J, with 21 bases in between. Germline CDR1 and CDR2: MDHEN and SYDVKM. The CDR3 covers 14 residues. The CDR3 DNA reads TGTGCCAGCAGTCCCCCGGCTAGCGTCAATGAGCAGTACTTC. It yields the protein CASSPPASVNEQYF. Based on the CDR3 plus reference TRBV28 and TRBJ2-5, the full variable domain is DVKVTQSSRYLVKRTGEKVFLECVQDMDHENMFWYRQDPGLGLRLIYFSYDVKMKEKGDIPEGYSVSREKKERFSLILESASTNQTSMYLCASSPPASVNEQYFGPGTRLLVL.

This clonotype was seen a single time. The germline gene is not matched at one end of the junction; a read error may be the cause. The chain combines TRBV3-1 with TRBJ2-4; 8 bases align to TRBD2. CDR1 and CDR2 from the germline V gene are LGHDT and YNNKEL (reference sequence). The length of the CDR3 is 17 residues. This CDR3 is CPSSRGGTALAKNIQYF. The CDR3 coding sequence is TGTCCCAGCAGCCGCGGGGGGACGGCCTTAGCCAAAAACATTCAGTACTTC.

Only one count was recorded for this clonotype. The V call is TRBV7-2, the J call TRBJ2-3, with 9 nucleotides matching TRBD2. Germline CDR1 reads SGHTA; CDR2 reads FQGNSA. The CDR3 contains 17 residues. The V and J ends lost 0 bases and 3 bases, in that order; junction bases with no gene match: 7. The chain's CDR3 is CASSLAVTSGYTDTQYF. DNA for the CDR3: TGTGCCAGCAGCTTAGCTGTGACTAGCGGATATACAGATACGCAGTATTTT.

Only a few counts were recorded for this clonotype. The rearrangement links TRBV9 to TRBJ2-1; D might be TRBD1 (6 bases). There are 15 residues in the CDR3. V dropped 3 bases and J dropped 1 base, with 11 bases sitting between them. The germline gives CDR1 SGDLS, CDR2 YYNGEE. CDR3 residues: CASSEIRGSYNEQFF. CDR3 bases: TGTGCCAGCAGCGAGATCAGGGGATCCTACAATGAGCAGTTCTTC.

This rearrangement joins TRBV24-1 to TRBJ2-6; D remains unclear. This CDR3 has 16 amino acids. The V gene lost 1 base and the J gene lost 0 bases, with 6 bases spanning the gap. In germline, CDR1 is KGHDR, CDR2 SFDVKD. The chain's CDR3 is CATSDLGTSGANVLTF. DNA for the CDR3: TGTGCCACCAGTGATTTAGGAACCTCTGGGGCCAACGTCCTGACTTTC.

This clonotype was seen once. The chain carries TRBV28 and TRBJ1-1, with 10 bases fitting TRBD1. V shed 10 bases, J shed 4 bases, and the junction held 6 bases outside the gene matches. The length of the CDR3 is 13 residues. The germline gives CDR1 MDHEN, CDR2 SYDVKM. The CDR3 nucleotides are TGTGCCATCTCGGACAGGGGGGCCACTGAAGCTTTCTTT. It codes for CAISDRGATEAFF.

The chain has TRBV7-3 and TRBJ2-7; 8 positions match TRBD2. The CDR3 covers 16 residues. The trim removed 4 bases at V and 7 bases at J, leaving 15 bases unmatched. Germline V gene sequence: CDR1 SGHTA, CDR2 FQGTGA. This chain's CDR3 is CASSSRTSSSYNEQYF. Here the CDR3 DNA reads TGTGCCAGCAGCTCTCGGACTAGCTCTTCCTACAATGAGCAGTACTTC.

This clonotype was seen repeatedly, ten times or more. The rearrangement links TRBV28 to TRBJ1-2; TRBD1 matches 8 bases. Germline CDR1 MDHEN, CDR2 SYDVKM. Trimming at V came to 11 bases and at J to 2 bases, leaving 13 bases not matched to a gene. The CDR3 runs 15 residues. The CDR3 region is CAGSGPGTGNYGYTF. For the CDR3, the DNA is TGTGCCGGCTCAGGGCCCGGGACAGGCAACTATGGCTACACCTTC.

The chain employs TRBV27 and TRBJ2-3, with D maybe TRBD1 (5 bases). Germline V CDR1 and CDR2: MNHEY, SMNVEV (reference sequence). The CDR3 totals 12 residues. Trimming removed 8 bases from V and 6 bases from J, with 12 bases in between. CDR3 sequence reads: CASYAGPDTQYF. The CDR3 DNA reads TGTGCCAGCTACGCAGGGCCGGATACGCAGTATTTT.

The chain uses TRBV4-1 and TRBJ2-7, with D tentatively TRBD2 (6 bases). Trimming took off 0 bases at V and 5 bases at J, with 11 bases between the two ends. The germline V gene encodes CDR1 MGHRA and CDR2 YSYEKL. CDR3 size: 14 residues. In DNA, the CDR3 is TGCGCCAGCAGCCAAGATCAGGGAGGAAACGAGCAGTACTTC. This sequence encodes CASSQDQGGNEQYF.

The chain recombines TRBV4-2 with TRBJ1-5; 8 nucleotides align to TRBD1. Germline CDR1 is LGHNA and CDR2 is YNFKEQ. This CDR3 is 19 amino acids long. The V gene end was trimmed by 4 bases and the J gene end by 0 bases; junction bases not matched to a gene: 14. CDR3 DNA sequence: TGTGCCAGCAGCCCTGGTGGCAGGGGGCTTTCTAATAGCAATCAGCCCCAGCATTTT. Translation: CASSPGGRGLSNSNQPQHF.

The chain links TRBV5-1 to TRBJ2-3, with 7 bases identical to TRBD1. Per germline, CDR1 SGHRS and CDR2 YFSETQ. The V gene end was trimmed by 7 bases and the J gene end by 1 base; junction bases not matched to a gene: 6. The CDR3 spans 14 residues. Here the CDR3 reads CASYIDRGTDTQYF. The CDR3 region has the DNA TGCGCCAGCTACATCGACAGGGGCACAGATACGCAGTATTTT.

The chain couples TRBV5-1 to TRBJ2-3; the D gene is possibly TRBD1 (5 bases). The CDR3 covers 17 residues. Trimming pared 0 bases from V and 4 bases from J, leaving 18 bases between. Germline values: CDR1 SGHRS, CDR2 YFSETQ. The CDR3 loop reads CASSLAVWEGDPDTQYF. CDR3 bases: TGCGCCAGCAGCTTGGCCGTATGGGAAGGGGATCCAGATACGCAGTATTTT.

The chain has TRBV4-1 and TRBJ2-7; D perhaps matches TRBD2 (5 bases). CDR1 and CDR2 (germline): MGHRA, YSYEKL. V lost 0 bases, J lost 2 bases, and 11 bases lay in between. CDR3 length: 15 residues. CDR3 sequence: CASSQDWSGTYEQYF. The DNA for the CDR3 is TGCGCCAGCAGCCAAGATTGGTCGGGGACCTACGAGCAGTACTTC.

The genes are TRBV7-9 and TRBJ1-1; D uncertain. The CDR3 consists of 15 residues. V lost 4 bases to trimming and J lost 1 base, with 13 bases between them. The germline CDR1 and CDR2 sequences are SEHNR and FQNEAQ (reference sequence). CDR3 nucleotides: TGTGCCAGCAGCTCCCCGTCGGCGGCGAACACTGAAGCTTTCTTT. Translating gives CASSSPSAANTEAFF.

V is TRBV4-1 and J is TRBJ2-1; D not resolved. Germline V gene sequence: CDR1 MGHRA, CDR2 YSYEKL. Trimming removed 0 bases from V and 6 bases from J, with 12 bases in between. This CDR3 region has 15 residues. The CDR3 sequence: CASSQEETSSNEQFF. CDR3 DNA: TGCGCCAGCAGCCAAGAGGAGACATCGAGCAATGAGCAGTTCTTC.

The genes are TRBV27 and TRBJ1-5; 9 bases map to TRBD1. CDR1 is MNHEY and CDR2 is SMNVEV in the germline V gene (reference sequence). The CDR3 is 16 residues long. J was trimmed by 6 bases and V by 5 bases; bases with no gene match: 11. As DNA, the CDR3 is TGTGCCAGCAGTACGTCCGGGACAGGGTGGGTTCAGCCCCAGCATTTT. Protein sequence: CASSTSGTGWVQPQHF.

This chain links TRBV24-1 with TRBJ2-6; either TRBD1 or TRBD2 may fit D (5 bases each). Germline CDR1 KGHDR, CDR2 SFDVKD. The CDR3 spans 22 residues. V was trimmed by 2 bases and J by 0 bases, leaving 25 bases between them. The CDR3 protein is CATSDSGVATRGLLSGANVLTF. The DNA for the CDR3 is TGTGCCACCAGTGATTCCGGGGTAGCCACTAGGGGTTTACTCTCTGGGGCCAACGTCCTGACTTTC.

This chain links TRBV15 with TRBJ2-1; no reliable D call. V was trimmed by 3 bases and J by 11 bases, leaving 8 bases between them. Germline assignment: CDR1 LNHNV and CDR2 YYDKDF (reference sequence). CDR3 length: 11 residues. CDR3 sequence (DNA): TGTGCCACCAGCAGTTACCCGAAGCAGTTCTTC. Its translation is CATSSYPKQFF.

This clonotype was seen a few times. The V and J genes are TRBV6-2 or TRBV6-3 and TRBJ2-7; D uncertain. V was shortened by 0 bases and J by 5 bases, with 8 bases between the two germline ends. Germline CDR1 MNHEY, CDR2 SVGEGT. CDR3 length equals 13 residues. This chain's CDR3 is CASSYSESDEQYF. DNA for the CDR3: TGTGCCAGCAGTTACTCGGAGTCGGACGAGCAGTACTTC.

V is TRBV2 and J is TRBJ2-3; TRBD2 agrees at 14 bases. V was pared by 1 base and J by 2 bases, with 5 bases of the junction left unmatched. This CDR3 is 18 amino acids long. Germline V lookup: CDR1 SNHLY, CDR2 FYNNEI. The CDR3 loop is CASSEGGLAGGATDTQYF. The CDR3 nucleotides read TGTGCCAGCAGTGAAGGTGGACTAGCGGGGGGCGCCACAGATACGCAGTATTTT. Supplemented by reference TRBV2 and TRBJ2-3, the full variable domain reads EPEVTQTPSHQVTQMGQEVILRCVPISNHLYFYWYRQILGQKVEFLVSFYNNEISEKSEIFDDQFSVERPDGSNFTLKIRSTKLEDSAMYFCASSEGGLAGGATDTQYFGPGTRLTVL.

This chain links TRBV20-1 with TRBJ1-2, with TRBD1 matching over 7 bases. Trimming removed 0 bases from V and 1 base from J; junction bases left unmatched: 8. Germline lookup yields CDR1 DFQATT and CDR2 SNEGSKA (reference sequence). The CDR3 consists of 16 residues. CDR3 coding DNA: TGCAGTGCTAGAGAGGCCAGGGGGAAGTATAACTATGGCTACACCTTC. Amino acid sequence: CSAREARGKYNYGYTF.

The rearrangement joins TRBV2 to TRBJ1-2; 10 bases match TRBD1. Trimming cost V 6 bases and J 5 bases; bases outside gene matches: 9. This CDR3 comprises 15 residues. Looked up from germline, CDR1 is SNHLY and CDR2 is FYNNEI. The CDR3 reads CASRQISGQGYGYTF. Written as DNA, the CDR3 is TGTGCCAGCAGGCAGATTTCGGGACAGGGGTATGGCTACACCTTC.

The sample holds a few counts of this clonotype. The chain combines TRBV4-3 with TRBJ2-1; tentatively, D is TRBD1 or TRBD2 (6 bases each). Looked up from germline, CDR1 is LGHNA and CDR2 is YSLEER. The CDR3 sequence is 16 residues long. The V gene lost 1 base and the J gene lost 4 bases, with 14 bases spanning the gap. The CDR3 coding sequence is TGCGCCAGCAGCCAAGGTGCCGGGGGCAGTTACAATGAGCAGTTCTTC. Encoded protein: CASSQGAGGSYNEQFF.

In regard to this clonotype: A much larger clonotype is one base distant, so this may be a read error. The gene calls are TRBV4-3 and TRBJ2-3; D is uncertain. The germline gives CDR1 LGHNA, CDR2 YSLEER. This CDR3 has 12 residues. In DNA form, the CDR3 reads TGCGCCAGCAGGGATATCACAGATACGCGGTATTTT. Its translation: CASRDITDTRYF.